The clone carrying this T cell receptor beta chain has a handful of counts. Its specificity is unknown. Relative to the germline gene, one junction end is altered; a read error may explain this. This entry is derived from a study of vaccination and CD4 T cells after COVID-19. About the study: Post-vaccination samples were procured at a median of around 79 days following dose two (range 14 to 241). Either a CEFX pool, an HIV-1 Nef pool, or no peptide was added to control cultures.

Cultured CD4+ T-cell DNA underwent Oncomine TCR Beta short-read sequencing. One entry per CDR3 protein, called by TCRdb with MiXCR from the PCR reads. The data contain 8,000 to 10,000 distinct CDR3 sequences, less than 65% of them seen just once; the ten biggest clones take up around 20%. Treatment of the sample: approximately 9-day PBMC culture with coronavirus spike peptide pools or control peptides (ViraFEST assay). The CDR3 is 13 amino acids. The germline CDR1 and CDR2 sequences are SGHTA and FQGNSA. The chain recombines TRBV7-2 with TRBJ1-1; no definite D call. The source is a human donor who had recovered from COVID-19. Sequencing was performed on CD4+ T cells from blood, cultured in vitro. CDR3 in DNA: TGTGCCAGCAGCTTAAAGGTGAACACTGAGGCTTTCTTT. Translating gives CASSLKVNTEAFF. Together with reference TRBV7-2 and TRBJ1-1, the CDR3 gives the full variable domain: GAGVSQSPSNKVTEKGKDVELRCDPISGHTALYWYRQSLGQGLEFLIYFQGNSAPDKSGLPSDRFSAERTGGSVSTLTIQRTQQEDSAVYLCASSLKVNTEAFFGQGTRLTVV.